This entry describes one T cell receptor beta chain. The antigen is undetermined. This entry comes from a study of response to subunit inactivated influenza vaccine. V was clipped by 7 bases and J by 7 bases; unmatched bases: 5. In germline, CDR1 is KGHDR, CDR2 SFDVKD. This CDR3 comprises 13 residues. The study, taken as a whole, reports: There was a suggestion from the authors that each seasonal influenza vaccination recruits few new T cells.

From the RT-PCR reads, TCRdb called clonotypes with MiXCR, one entry per CDR3 protein. The sample includes some 480,000 distinct CDR3 sequences, about 10% of them seen just once. The sample in question was PBMCs from blood, obtained roughly 48 days after vaccination. The rearrangement joins TRBV24-1 to TRBJ1-1; 10 bases align to TRBD1. The origin of this receptor is a man aged 50 or older who received an inactivated influenza vaccine. The CDR3 loop reads CATSRQGAGEAFF. The CDR3 DNA sequence: TGTGCCACCAGCCGACAGGGGGCCGGTGAAGCTTTCTTT.